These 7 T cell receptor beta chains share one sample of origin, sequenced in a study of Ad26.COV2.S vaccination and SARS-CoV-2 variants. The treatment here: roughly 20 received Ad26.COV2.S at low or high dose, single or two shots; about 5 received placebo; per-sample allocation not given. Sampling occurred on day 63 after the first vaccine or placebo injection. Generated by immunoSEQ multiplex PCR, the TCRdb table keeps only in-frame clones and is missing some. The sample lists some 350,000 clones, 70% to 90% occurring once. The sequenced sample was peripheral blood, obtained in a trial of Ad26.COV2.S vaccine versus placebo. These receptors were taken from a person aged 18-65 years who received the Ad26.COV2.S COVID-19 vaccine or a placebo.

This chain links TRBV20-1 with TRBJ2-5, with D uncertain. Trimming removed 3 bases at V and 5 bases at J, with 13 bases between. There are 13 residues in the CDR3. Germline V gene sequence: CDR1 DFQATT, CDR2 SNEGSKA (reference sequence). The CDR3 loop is CSASLRRRETQYF. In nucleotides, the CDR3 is TGCAGTGCTAGTTTGCGGCGACGGGAGACCCAGTACTTC.

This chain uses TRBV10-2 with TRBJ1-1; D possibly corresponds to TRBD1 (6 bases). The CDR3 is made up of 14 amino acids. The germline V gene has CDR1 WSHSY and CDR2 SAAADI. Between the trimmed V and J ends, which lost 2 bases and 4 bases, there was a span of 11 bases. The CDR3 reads CASSETGMGTEAFF. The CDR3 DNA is TGCGCCAGCAGTGAGACAGGGATGGGCACTGAAGCTTTCTTT.

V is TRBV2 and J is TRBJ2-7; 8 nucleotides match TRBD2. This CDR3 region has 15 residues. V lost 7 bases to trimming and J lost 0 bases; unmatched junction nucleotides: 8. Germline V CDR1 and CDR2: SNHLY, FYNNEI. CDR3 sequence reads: CASTTTSGGSYEQYF. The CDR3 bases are TGTGCCAGCACCACCACTAGCGGTGGCTCCTACGAGCAGTACTTC.

The CDR3 DNA reads TGTGCCAGCAGTCCAAGACAGGGGGGGAGAACTGAAGCTTTCTTT. Protein: CASSPRQGGRTEAFF. The V and J genes are TRBV27 and TRBJ1-1, with TRBD1 matching over 9 bases. This CDR3 comprises 15 residues. Germline V gives CDR1 MNHEY, CDR2 SMNVEV (reference sequence). Trimming took 5 bases from V and 5 from J; bases not matched to a gene: 9.

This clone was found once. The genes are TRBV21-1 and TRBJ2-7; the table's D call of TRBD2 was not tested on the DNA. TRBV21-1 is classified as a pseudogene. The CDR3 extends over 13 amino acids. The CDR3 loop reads CASTRGQNNEQYF. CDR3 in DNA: TGTGCCAGCACCAGAGGGCAAAATAACGAGCAGTACTTC.

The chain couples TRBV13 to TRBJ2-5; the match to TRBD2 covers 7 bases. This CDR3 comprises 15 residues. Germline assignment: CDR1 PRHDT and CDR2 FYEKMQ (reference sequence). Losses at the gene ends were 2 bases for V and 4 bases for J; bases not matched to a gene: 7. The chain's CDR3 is CASSLLLWEGETQYF. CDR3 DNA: TGTGCCAGCAGCTTACTACTCTGGGAGGGAGAGACCCAGTACTTC.

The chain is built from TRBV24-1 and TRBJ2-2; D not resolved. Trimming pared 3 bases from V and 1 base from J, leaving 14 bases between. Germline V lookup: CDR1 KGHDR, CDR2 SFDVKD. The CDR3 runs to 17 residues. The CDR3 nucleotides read TGTGCCACCAGTGATCCGCGCGGCGGTGAGAACACCGGGGAGCTGTTTTTT. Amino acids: CATSDPRGGENTGELFF.